A single sample gave rise to the 19 T cell receptor beta chains below, sequenced in a study of identical twins. TCRdb re-derived calls from the 5' RACE reads in MiXCR, one entry per CDR3 protein. The sample lists roughly 710,000 distinct CDR3 sequences; approximately 6.1% were seen once. Input material: naive T cells sorted from blood. The receptors derive from a man in his late teens or twenties in good health.

This clonotype appeared many times. V and J are TRBV7-2 and TRBJ1-2; no firm D call. The CDR3 sequence is 14 residues long. The V gene's germline CDR1 is SGHTA and CDR2 FQGNSA. Between the trimmed V and J ends, which lost 1 base and 4 bases, there was a span of 10 bases. The CDR3 protein is CASSLESRSYGYTF. DNA for the CDR3: TGTGCCAGCAGCTTAGAATCCCGGTCCTATGGCTACACCTTC. The variable domain in full, with the rest retrieved from reference TRBV7-2 and TRBJ1-2, is GAGVSQSPSNKVTEKGKDVELRCDPISGHTALYWYRQSLGQGLEFLIYFQGNSAPDKSGLPSDRFSAERTGGSVSTLTIQRTQQEDSAVYLCASSLESRSYGYTFGSGTRLTVV.

In its sample, this clonotype was seen a few times. This chain joins TRBV5-8 and TRBJ1-2; possibly TRBD1 for D (6 bases). Germline V lookup: CDR1 SGHTS, CDR2 YDEGEE. The V end was cut by 2 bases, the J end by 7 bases, with 18 bases between. This CDR3 comprises 15 residues. The CDR3 loop reads CASSFRGGVSVGYTF. CDR3 nucleotide sequence: TGTGCCAGCAGCTTTAGGGGGGGCGTTTCAGTTGGCTACACCTTC. The full variable domain, its missing parts supplied by reference TRBV5-8 and TRBJ1-2, is EAGVTQSPTHLIKTRGQQATLRCSPISGHTSVYWYQQALGLGLQFLLWYDEGEERNRGNFPPRFSGRQFPNYSSELNVNALELEDSALYLCASSFRGGVSVGYTFGSGTRLTVV.

The gene calls are TRBV20-1 and TRBJ2-2; no reliable D call. CDR3 size: 12 residues. Germline loops: CDR1 DFQATT, CDR2 SNEGSKA (reference sequence). The V gene lost 7 bases and the J gene lost 5 bases, with 11 bases spanning the gap. CDR3 loop: CSGVGDTGELFF. Here the CDR3 DNA reads TGCAGTGGCGTAGGAGATACCGGGGAGCTGTTTTTT.

This clonotype was counted many times. This chain uses TRBV6-1 with TRBJ1-3; no clear D gene. CDR1 and CDR2 from the germline V gene are MNHNS and SASEGT. V dropped 8 bases and J dropped 0 bases, with 14 bases sitting between them. The CDR3 covers 15 residues. The CDR3 region is CASELGRYSGNTIYF. The CDR3, as DNA: TGTGCCAGCGAATTGGGCAGGTACTCTGGAAACACCATATATTTT.

The rearrangement joins TRBV18 to TRBJ1-1, with TRBD1 identical over 7 bases. This CDR3 spans 17 amino acids. CDR1 is KGHSH and CDR2 is LQKENI in the germline V gene. Germline trimming cut 3 bases from V and 0 bases from J; bases unmatched to any gene: 10. The CDR3 DNA reads TGTGCCAGCTCACCGGGACAGCTTCGTCTTCTGAACACTGAAGCTTTCTTT. Protein sequence: CASSPGQLRLLNTEAFF.

The J gene is TRBJ2-1, the V gene TRBV10-2, with D tentatively TRBD2 (6 bases). Trimming cost V 2 bases and J 1 base, with 12 bases left between them. The CDR3 runs to 16 residues. CDR1 and CDR2 from the germline V gene are WSHSY and SAAADI. In nucleotides, the CDR3 is TGCGCCAGCAGTGAGGATAGCGGTGCTTCCTACAATGAGCAGTTCTTC. Protein product: CASSEDSGASYNEQFF.

Many counts were recorded for this clonotype. This CDR3 is CASSQDHGGGADTQYF. The CDR3 nucleotides are TGCGCCAGCAGCCAAGATCATGGCGGCGGGGCAGATACGCAGTATTTT. This chain joins TRBV4-3 and TRBJ2-3; perhaps TRBD2 as D (6 bases). Germline CDR1 is LGHNA and CDR2 is YSLEER. The V and J ends lost 0 bases and 4 bases respectively, with 14 bases between them. The CDR3 length is 16 residues.

Only a few counts were recorded for this clonotype. The chain recombines TRBV3-1 with TRBJ2-2, with TRBD2 matching over 12 bases. Germline V gene lookup returns CDR1 LGHDT and CDR2 YNNKEL (reference sequence). The CDR3 covers 18 residues. V lost 0 bases and J lost 3; bases outside the gene matches: 5. For the CDR3, the DNA is TGTGCCAGCAGCCAAGATAGGACTAGCGGGATTCACACCGGGGAGCTGTTTTTT. This translates into CASSQDRTSGIHTGELFF.

CDR3 residues: CASSPSRDQETQYF. DNA for the CDR3: TGTGCCAGCAGCCCCTCCAGGGATCAAGAGACCCAGTACTTC. The V gene is TRBV7-9, the J gene TRBJ2-5; D possibly corresponds to TRBD1 (5 bases). Trimming removed 5 bases from V and 2 bases from J, with 12 bases in between. The CDR3 is 14 amino acids. Germline V lookup: CDR1 SEHNR, CDR2 FQNEAQ (reference sequence).

The chain combines TRBV28 with TRBJ2-7; D tentatively fits TRBD1 or TRBD2 (5 bases each). Germline CDR1 and CDR2: MDHEN and SYDVKM. V gave up 8 bases and J gave up 3 bases, with 8 bases separating them. This CDR3 has 11 amino acids. The CDR3 DNA reads as TGTGCCAGCGGGGGAAACTACGAGCAGTACTTC. This gives the protein CASGGNYEQYF.

The chain is built from TRBV30 and TRBJ1-2, with 9 bases lining up with TRBD1. Germline CDR1 GTSNPN, CDR2 SVGIG (reference sequence). Unmatched junction bases numbered 3, after V lost 4 bases and J lost 6 bases. The CDR3 runs 12 residues. The CDR3 reads CAWNRGQDGYTF. CDR3 sequence (DNA): TGTGCCTGGAACAGGGGGCAAGATGGCTACACCTTC.

This clonotype was found a few times. CDR3 protein: CASSVGARGAYTF. The DNA of the CDR3 is TGTGCCAGCAGTGTGGGGGCCAGGGGTGCCTACACCTTC. This chain connects TRBV25-1 to TRBJ1-2; tentative D call: TRBD1 (6 bases). This CDR3 region has 13 residues. The V and J ends lost 4 bases and 10 bases respectively, with 16 bases between them. Germline loops: CDR1 MGHDK, CDR2 SYGVNS.

This clonotype was picked up many times. This sequence joins TRBV20-1 and TRBJ2-3; 7 bases agree with TRBD2. Germline V gives CDR1 DFQATT, CDR2 SNEGSKA (reference sequence). The CDR3 loop spans 15 amino acids. The V and J ends lost 0 bases and 3 bases, in that order; junction bases with no gene match: 6. In DNA form, the CDR3 reads TGCAGTGCTAGAGAGAGCAGGGAGGGAACAGATACGCAGTATTTT. Its translation: CSARESREGTDTQYF.

This clonotype was seen only a few times. The J gene is TRBJ2-1, the V gene TRBV5-1; D is unclear. Germline assignment: CDR1 SGHRS and CDR2 YFSETQ. V lost 3 bases and J 2 bases, leaving 12 bases between the germline ends. This CDR3 comprises 15 residues. The CDR3 reads CASSSSGFPYNEQFF. The CDR3 DNA is TGCGCCAGCAGCTCTTCGGGTTTTCCCTACAATGAGCAGTTCTTC.

This clonotype was detected ten times or more. The chain couples TRBV9 to TRBJ1-3; D might be TRBD1 (6 bases). In germline, CDR1 is SGDLS, CDR2 YYNGEE. CDR3 size: 13 residues. With 4 bases removed from V and 8 bases from J, the gap between germline ends came to 13 bases. DNA of the CDR3: TGTGCCAGCAGCCCGACAGGCCCGGACACCATATATTTT. Amino acids: CASSPTGPDTIYF.

This clonotype was found a few times. This sequence joins TRBV20-1 and TRBJ2-3, with 7 bases identical to TRBD1. The V gene end was trimmed by 3 bases and the J gene end by 0 bases; junction bases not matched to a gene: 18. Germline V CDR1 and CDR2: DFQATT, SNEGSKA (reference sequence). CDR3 length: 19 residues. CDR3 DNA sequence: TGCAGTGCTAGGCCCCACCCTCGACAGGGCGAGACTAGCACAGATACGCAGTATTTT. Its protein is CSARPHPRQGETSTDTQYF.

The chain has TRBV6-4 and TRBJ2-2; unclear D gene. The CDR3 sequence is 14 residues long. The germline V gene has CDR1 MRHNA and CDR2 SNTAGT. V was pared by 2 bases and J by 1 base, with 5 bases between. Written as DNA, the CDR3 is TGTGCCAGCAGTGACGTATGGAACACCGGGGAGCTGTTTTTT. The encoded protein is CASSDVWNTGELFF.

This clonotype was observed at least ten times. V and J are TRBV25-1 and TRBJ1-1, with a possible D match to TRBD1 (5 bases). Germline CDR1 and CDR2: MGHDK and SYGVNS. Trimming left V 3 bases short and J 0 bases short, with 11 bases between. The CDR3 covers 15 residues. The CDR3 loop reads CASSEGTALNTEAFF. DNA for the CDR3: TGTGCCAGCAGTGAGGGGACGGCGCTGAACACTGAAGCTTTCTTT.

This clonotype was picked up a small number of times. This sequence joins TRBV7-8 and TRBJ2-4; D gene ambiguous. CDR1 is SGHVS and CDR2 is FQNEAQ in the germline V gene. This CDR3 region has 17 residues. V was shortened by 5 bases and J by 0 bases, with 17 bases between the two germline ends. Here the CDR3 reads CASSPGWAGLAKNIQYF. CDR3 bases: TGTGCCAGCAGCCCGGGTTGGGCTGGCTTAGCCAAAAACATTCAGTACTTC.